These T cell receptor beta chains were read from a single sample in a study of human T cells and chemical hapten exposure. One entry per CDR3 protein, called by TCRdb with MiXCR from the RACE reads. The profile shows a few hundred thousand distinct CDR3 sequences, nearly 5% of them singletons. The sample was whole blood, taken in connection with sensitization to the hapten diphenylcyclopropenone (DPC). Receptors were obtained from a woman aged 45-60 years with alopecia areata. Some clones in this sample may be carry-over from other donors' samples. Both conserved end residues are part of each CDR3. A D gene is named only where the DNA matches it firmly. Only some rows state a clone size, as once, few, many or a class for expanded clones.

J gene,V gene,D gene,clone size,CDR3 DNA,CDR3 protein
TRBJ1-2,TRBV18,TRBD1,many,TGTGCCAGCTCAGCCGGACAGGGGGCGTCCTATGGCTACACCTTC,CASSAGQGASYGYTF
TRBJ2-1,TRBV20-1,TRBD1,.,TGCAGTGCTTCCGACAGGGGAATAGACAATGAGCAGTTCTTC,CSASDRGIDNEQFF
TRBJ1-6,TRBV12-3/TRBV12-4,.,many,TGTGCCAGCAGTTCTCAAGGATCTGTATTATCTTCACCCCTCCACTTT,CASSSQGSVLSSPLHF
TRBJ1-3,TRBV13,.,.,TGTGCCAGCAGTCCCACTCTCGGAGGTACTGGAAACACCATATATTTT,CASSPTLGGTGNTIYF
TRBJ1-3,TRBV20-1,.,.,TGCAGTGCTACCCTATCAGCTGGAAACACCATATATTTT,CSATLSAGNTIYF
TRBJ2-6,TRBV10-3,.,many,TGTGCCTCCCGACGGGTCTCTGGGGCCAACGTCCTGACTTTC,CASRRVSGANVLTF
TRBJ2-1,TRBV4-2,.,.,TGTGCCTGCAGCCAAGAGAATCTGGGGGGTGATGAGCAGTTCTTC,CACSQENLGGDEQFF
TRBJ2-7,TRBV29-1,TRBD2,few,TGCAGCGGGACTAGCGGGGGGTACGAGCAGTACTTC,CSGTSGGYEQYF
TRBJ1-1,TRBV30,.,.,TGTGCCTGGAGTTCATGGGGGGGGCAGAGAACTGAAGCTTTCTTT,CAWSSWGGQRTEAFF
TRBJ1-1,TRBV10-3,.,few,TGTGCCACGATTCGGGGGACTGAAGCTTTCTTT,CATIRGTEAFF
TRBJ1-1,TRBV29-1,.,few,TGCAGCGTTGAAGAGGGGGCAGGGACTGAAGCTTTCTTT,CSVEEGAGTEAFF
TRBJ2-2,TRBV10-3,TRBD1,many,TGTGCCATCAGTTATGACAGGGGCGCCGGGGAGCTGTTTTTT,CAISYDRGAGELFF
TRBJ1-4,TRBV5-6,.,many,TGTGCCAGCAGCCTACAGGCCCTTTGGGGGAATGAAAAACTGTTTTTT,CASSLQALWGNEKLFF
TRBJ2-7,TRBV7-2,.,many,TGTGCCAGCAGCCTGGGAATCCAGTACGAGCAGTACTTC,CASSLGIQYEQYF
TRBJ2-3,TRBV6-5,.,.,TGTGCCAGCAGTACTTCAGGGGCCAGCACAGATACGCAGTATTTT,CASSTSGASTDTQYF
TRBJ1-2,TRBV27,.,few,TGTGCCAGCAGTTCCCCGCCCTACACGGGCTACACCTTC,CASSSPPYTGYTF
TRBJ2-3,TRBV29-1,.,.,TGCAGCGTTGTCAGGCAGGGCCTAAACACAGATACGCAGTATTTT,CSVVRQGLNTDTQYF
TRBJ2-7,TRBV20-1,TRBD1,.,TGCAGTGCGGGACAGGGGCTCTATGTAGAGCAGTACTTC,CSAGQGLYVEQYF
TRBJ1-6,TRBV20-1,TRBD1,many,TGCAGTGCTAAACAGGGGGCTGATTCACCCCTCCACTTT,CSAKQGADSPLHF
TRBJ2-3,TRBV12-3/TRBV12-4,TRBD2,few,TGTGCCAGCACCTTCAGCGGGAGGGCCCAAGATACGCAGTATTTT,CASTFSGRAQDTQYF
TRBJ2-5,TRBV9,TRBD1,few,TGTGCCAGCAGCGTAGGAGGGACAGGGGGCTTTCAAGAGACCCAGTACTTC,CASSVGGTGGFQETQYF
TRBJ2-2,TRBV7-2,TRBD1,.,TGTGCCAGCAGCTTAGGGACAGGAAGGCGCGGGGAGCTGTTTTTT,CASSLGTGRRGELFF
TRBJ2-7,TRBV20-1,.,.,TGCAGTGCTAGAGATTACGAGAACCACTACGAGCAGTACTTC,CSARDYENHYEQYF
TRBJ1-1,TRBV6-6,.,many,TGTGCCAGCAGTTACTCAGGGGGAGCCACTGAAGCTTTCTTT,CASSYSGGATEAFF
TRBJ1-2,TRBV7-2,TRBD1,.,TGTGCCAGCAGCTTTGGGACAGTTTATGGCTACACCTTC,CASSFGTVYGYTF
TRBJ1-2,TRBV29-1,TRBD1,.,TGCAGCGTTCTGGCAGGGGGCGCGTTAAATGGCTACACCTTC,CSVLAGGALNGYTF
TRBJ2-1,TRBV24-1,TRBD1,many,TGTGCCACCAGTCATGGACAGGACCAGTTCTTC,CATSHGQDQFF
TRBJ1-4,TRBV12-3/TRBV12-4,.,many,TGTGCCAGCAGATCCGGGGGCGGTATTGAAAAACTGTTTTTT,CASRSGGGIEKLFF
TRBJ1-1,TRBV6-2/TRBV6-3,TRBD1,.,TGTGCCAGCAGTTACCATACAGGGGCCTATGAAGCTTTCTTT,CASSYHTGAYEAFF